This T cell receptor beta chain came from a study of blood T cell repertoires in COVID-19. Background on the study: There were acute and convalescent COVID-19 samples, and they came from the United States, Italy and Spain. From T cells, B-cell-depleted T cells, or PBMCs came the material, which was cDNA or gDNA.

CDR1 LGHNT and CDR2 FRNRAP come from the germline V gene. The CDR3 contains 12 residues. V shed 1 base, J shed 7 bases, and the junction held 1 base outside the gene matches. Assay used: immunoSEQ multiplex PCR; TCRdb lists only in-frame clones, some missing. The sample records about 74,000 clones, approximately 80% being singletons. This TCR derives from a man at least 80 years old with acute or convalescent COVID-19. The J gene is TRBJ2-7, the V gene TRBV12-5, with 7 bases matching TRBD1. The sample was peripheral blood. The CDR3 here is CASGLAGGEQYF. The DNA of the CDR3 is TGTGCTAGTGGTTTGGCAGGGGGAGAGCAGTACTTC. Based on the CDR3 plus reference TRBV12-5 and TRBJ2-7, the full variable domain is DARVTQTPRHKVTEMGQEVTMRCQPILGHNTVFWYRQTMMQGLELLAYFRNRAPLDDSGMPKDRFSAEMPDATLATLKIQPSEPRDSAVYFCASGLAGGEQYFGPGTRLTVT.